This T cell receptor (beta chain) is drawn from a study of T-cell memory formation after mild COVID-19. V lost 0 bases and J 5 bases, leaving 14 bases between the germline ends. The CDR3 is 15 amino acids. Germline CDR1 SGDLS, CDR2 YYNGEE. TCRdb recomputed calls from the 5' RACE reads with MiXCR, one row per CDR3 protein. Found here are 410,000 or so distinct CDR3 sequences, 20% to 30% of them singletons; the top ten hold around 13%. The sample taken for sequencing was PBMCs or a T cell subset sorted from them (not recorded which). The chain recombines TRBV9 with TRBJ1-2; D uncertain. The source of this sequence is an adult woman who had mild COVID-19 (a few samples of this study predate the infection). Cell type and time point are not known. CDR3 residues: CASSVALRTDYGYTF. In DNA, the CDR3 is TGTGCCAGCAGCGTAGCCTTACGGACGGATTATGGCTACACCTTC.